This is a list of T cell receptor beta chains from one sample in a study of CD8 T cells in ankylosing spondylitis. TCRdb re-analysed the 5' RACE reads in MiXCR, keeping a single row per CDR3 protein. The sample contains 100,000 to 150,000 distinct CDR3 sequences, 15% to 20% of which appear only once. The specimen was blood, either unsorted or a sorted T cell fraction (not recorded which). These receptors came from a male donor with ankylosing spondylitis. Both conserved end residues are part of each CDR3.

v_gene: TRBV11-2; j_gene: TRBJ2-1; CDR3aa: CASQVGYNEQFF
v_gene: TRBV12-3/TRBV12-4; j_gene: TRBJ2-7; CDR3aa: CASSIPGLEHEQYF
v_gene: TRBV15; j_gene: TRBJ2-5; CDR3aa: CATSRRLGANQETQYF
v_gene: TRBV7-9; j_gene: TRBJ1-1; CDR3aa: CASSDPGRAFF
v_gene: TRBV7-9; j_gene: TRBJ1-2; CDR3aa: CASSETGTGGRVYGYTF
v_gene: TRBV5-4; j_gene: TRBJ1-2; CDR3aa: CASSPGDRRSYGYTF
v_gene: TRBV27; j_gene: TRBJ2-7; CDR3aa: CASRPSRGRPSYEQYF
v_gene: TRBV6-4; j_gene: TRBJ1-1; CDR3aa: CASSDSIGGTEAFF
v_gene: TRBV20-1; j_gene: TRBJ1-1; CDR3aa: CSARAGTGETEAFF
v_gene: TRBV9; j_gene: TRBJ2-1; CDR3aa: CASSVVGQGVVHQDNEQFF
v_gene: TRBV27; j_gene: TRBJ2-7; CDR3aa: CASTTGDSSYEQYF
v_gene: TRBV10-3; j_gene: TRBJ1-5; CDR3aa: CAIGGHVNQPQHF
v_gene: TRBV7-9; j_gene: TRBJ1-4; CDR3aa: CASSPPDLNEKLFF